The clone carrying this TCR beta chain has a handful of counts. Its antigen is not identified. Measured with immunoSEQ multiplex PCR; TCRdb has only the in-frame clones, and not every one. The table lists roughly 39,000 clones, roughly nine tenths of them singletons, with over 9.5% in the top ten. The data were taken from a study of T cells in localized non-small cell lung cancer. Study conclusions and caveats: Owing to sequencing of a solitary tumor region, heterogeneity cannot be discounted. Adjacent lung had a median roughly 58 of the 100 largest tumor clones. Tumor showed lower T cell clonality than uninvolved adjacent lung, where it was highest.

This material consisted of PBMCs, taken before any cancer treatment. The receptor's source is a woman aged 40 to 75 with stage II lung adenocarcinoma.

The CDR3 reads CASSLPGRELFF. CDR3 DNA: TGCGCCAGCAGCTTACCAGGGCGGGAGCTGTTTTTT. The genes are TRBV5-1 and TRBJ2-2; D is perhaps TRBD1 (5 bases). V shed 2 bases and J shed 9 bases, with 8 bases lying between them. Germline assignment: CDR1 SGHRS and CDR2 YFSETQ. The CDR3 extends over 12 amino acids.